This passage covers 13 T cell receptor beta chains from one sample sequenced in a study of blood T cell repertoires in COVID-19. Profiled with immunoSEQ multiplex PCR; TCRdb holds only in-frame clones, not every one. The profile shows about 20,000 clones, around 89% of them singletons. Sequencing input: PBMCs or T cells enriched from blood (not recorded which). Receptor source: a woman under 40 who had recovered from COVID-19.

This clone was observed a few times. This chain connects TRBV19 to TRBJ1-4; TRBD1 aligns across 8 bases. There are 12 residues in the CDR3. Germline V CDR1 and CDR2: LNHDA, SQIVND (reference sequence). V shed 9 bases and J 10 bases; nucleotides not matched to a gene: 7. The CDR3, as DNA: TGTGCCAGCAGGGGGCGCGAGGGAAAACTGTTTTTT. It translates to CASRGREGKLFF.

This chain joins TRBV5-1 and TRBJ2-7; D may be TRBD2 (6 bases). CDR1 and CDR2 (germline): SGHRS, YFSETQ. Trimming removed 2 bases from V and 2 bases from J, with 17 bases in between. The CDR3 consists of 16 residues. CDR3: CASSFQEEGNPYEQYF. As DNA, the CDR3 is TGCGCCAGCAGCTTTCAAGAGGAGGGGAACCCCTACGAGCAGTACTTC.

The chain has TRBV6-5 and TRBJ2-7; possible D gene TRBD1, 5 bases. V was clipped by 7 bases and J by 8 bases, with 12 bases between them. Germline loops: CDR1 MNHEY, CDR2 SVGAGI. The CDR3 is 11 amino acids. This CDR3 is CASTLRQQQYF. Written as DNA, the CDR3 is TGTGCCAGCACCCTTAGACAGCAGCAGTACTTC.

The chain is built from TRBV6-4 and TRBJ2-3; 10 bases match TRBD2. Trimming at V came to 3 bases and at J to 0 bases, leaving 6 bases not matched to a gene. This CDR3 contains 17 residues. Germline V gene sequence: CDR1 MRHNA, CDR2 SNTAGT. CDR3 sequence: CASSDTSGITSTDTQYF. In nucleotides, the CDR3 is TGTGCCAGCAGTGATACTAGCGGGATCACTAGCACAGATACGCAGTATTTT.

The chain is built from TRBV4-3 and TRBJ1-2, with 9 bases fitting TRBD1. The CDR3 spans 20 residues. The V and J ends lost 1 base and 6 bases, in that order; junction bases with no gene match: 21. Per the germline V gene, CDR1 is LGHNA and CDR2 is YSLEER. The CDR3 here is CASSQVPSRDRVVGGDGYTF. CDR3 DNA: TGCGCCAGCAGCCAAGTACCAAGCCGGGACAGGGTTGTAGGGGGTGATGGCTACACCTTC.

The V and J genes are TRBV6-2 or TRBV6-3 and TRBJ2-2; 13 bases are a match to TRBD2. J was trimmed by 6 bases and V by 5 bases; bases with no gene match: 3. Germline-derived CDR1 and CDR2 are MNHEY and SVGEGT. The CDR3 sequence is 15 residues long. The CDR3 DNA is TGTGCCAGCAGTACCGGACTAGCGGGGGCCGGGGAGCTGTTTTTT. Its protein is CASSTGLAGAGELFF.

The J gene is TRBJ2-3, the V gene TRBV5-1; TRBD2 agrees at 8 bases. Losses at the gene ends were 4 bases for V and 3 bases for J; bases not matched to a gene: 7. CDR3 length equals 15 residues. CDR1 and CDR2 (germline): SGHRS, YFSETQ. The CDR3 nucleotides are TGCGCCAGCAGCCGTAGCGGGGCCCAAACAGATACGCAGTATTTT. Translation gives CASSRSGAQTDTQYF.

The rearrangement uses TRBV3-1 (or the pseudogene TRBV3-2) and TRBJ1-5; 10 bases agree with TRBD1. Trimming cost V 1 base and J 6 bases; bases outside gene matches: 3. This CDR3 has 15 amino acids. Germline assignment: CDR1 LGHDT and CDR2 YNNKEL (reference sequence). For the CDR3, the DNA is TGTGCCAGCAGCCAAGGACAGGGGGCGGCTCAGCCCCAGCATTTT. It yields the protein CASSQGQGAAQPQHF.

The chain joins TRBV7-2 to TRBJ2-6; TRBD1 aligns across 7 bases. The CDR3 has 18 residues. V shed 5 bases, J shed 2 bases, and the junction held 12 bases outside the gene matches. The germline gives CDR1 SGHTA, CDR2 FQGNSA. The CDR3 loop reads CASSGPDRTIAGANVLTF. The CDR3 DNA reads TGTGCCAGCAGCGGACCGGACAGGACCATCGCTGGGGCCAACGTCCTGACTTTC. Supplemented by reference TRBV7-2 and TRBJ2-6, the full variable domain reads GAGVSQSPSNKVTEKGKDVELRCDPISGHTALYWYRQSLGQGLEFLIYFQGNSAPDKSGLPSDRFSAERTGGSVSTLTIQRTQQEDSAVYLCASSGPDRTIAGANVLTFGAGSRLTVL.

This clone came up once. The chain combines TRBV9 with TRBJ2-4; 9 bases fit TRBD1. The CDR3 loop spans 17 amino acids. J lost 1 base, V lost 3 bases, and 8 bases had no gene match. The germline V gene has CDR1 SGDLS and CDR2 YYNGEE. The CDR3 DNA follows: TGTGCCAGCAGCGAGGGAATACAGGGGGCGGCCAAAAACATTCAGTACTTC. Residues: CASSEGIQGAAKNIQYF. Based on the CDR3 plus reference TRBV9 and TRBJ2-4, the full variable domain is DSGVTQTPKHLITATGQRVTLRCSPRSGDLSVYWYQQSLDQGLQFLIQYYNGEERAKGNILERFSAQQFPDLHSELNLSSLELGDSALYFCASSEGIQGAAKNIQYFGAGTRLSVL.

CDR3 in amino acids: CASSDQGNDYEQYF. Here the CDR3 DNA reads TGTGCCAGCAGCGATCAGGGAAACGACTACGAGCAGTACTTC. This chain uses TRBV21-1 with TRBJ2-7; the table's D call, TRBD1, was not checked against the DNA. TRBV21-1 is annotated as a pseudogene. CDR3 length: 14 residues.

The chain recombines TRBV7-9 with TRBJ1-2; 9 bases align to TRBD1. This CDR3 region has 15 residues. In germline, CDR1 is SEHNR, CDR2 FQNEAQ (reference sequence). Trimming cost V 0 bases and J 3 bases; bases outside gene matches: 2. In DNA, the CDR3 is TGTGCCAGCAGCTTAGCGGGGGACAGGGACTATGGCTACACCTTC. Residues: CASSLAGDRDYGYTF.

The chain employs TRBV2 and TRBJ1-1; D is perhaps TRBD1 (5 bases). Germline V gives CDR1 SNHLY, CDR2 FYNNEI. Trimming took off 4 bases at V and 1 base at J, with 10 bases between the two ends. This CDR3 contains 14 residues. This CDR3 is CASSADTWNTEAFF. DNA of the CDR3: TGTGCCAGCAGTGCGGACACCTGGAACACTGAAGCTTTCTTT.